Given below is one T cell receptor (beta chain) in context. V dropped 4 bases and J dropped 2; count of bases not matched to a gene: 4. This CDR3 is built from 14 residues. The V gene's germline CDR1 is SGHNT and CDR2 YYREEE (reference sequence). This record belongs to a study of T cell clones after liver transplantation. Across the study: Immunosuppression withdrawal was tried within 2 years after liver transplantation in this trial. Blood was drawn pre-transplant, before withdrawal, and after full or failed withdrawal.

Only in-frame clones appear in the TCRdb table, and some are missing; sequencing was by immunoSEQ multiplex PCR. The table lists roughly 73,000 clones, around 80% of them singletons. The receptor was derived from a human donor who received a liver transplant. Sequenced material: CD4+ T cells from blood, taken before liver transplant. The V gene is TRBV5-4, the J gene TRBJ1-2; 8 nucleotides line up with TRBD1. The CDR3 is CASSPDRGNYGYTF. For the CDR3, the DNA is TGTGCCAGCAGCCCCGACAGGGGCAACTATGGCTACACCTTC.